The present TCR beta chain was sequenced within a study of OX40 agonist ivuxolimab in advanced cancers. The sample holds a few counts of this clone. Its specificity is unknown. Study-level results: Partial responders receiving 0.1-3.0 mg/kg showed among the lowest clonal expansion. Clonal expansion by week 6 occurred in CD4+ and CD8+ blood T cells (at 0.1 to 3.0 mg/kg).

The V end lost 5 bases, the J end lost 0 bases, and 10 bases lay between the germline ends. Per germline, CDR1 MNHNS and CDR2 SASEGT. The CDR3 loop spans 14 amino acids. The method was immunoSEQ multiplex PCR; TCRdb's version includes in-frame clones alone and lacks a portion of them. The data show roughly 64,000 clones, with roughly 84% seen just once and about 2% held by the top ten. The rearrangement uses TRBV6-1 and TRBJ1-1; no reliable D call. This receptor was identified in an adult with an advanced solid tumor such as melanoma, head and neck, liver or kidney cancer. Here the sequenced sample was CD4+ or CD8+ T cells sorted from blood, taken in a trial of the OX40 agonist ivuxolimab. CDR3 DNA sequence: TGTGCCAGCAGTTTTCAGCTCATGAACACTGAAGCTTTCTTT. It specifies CASSFQLMNTEAFF.